This is a list of T cell receptor beta chains from one sample in a study of blood T cell repertoires in COVID-19. Profiling relied on immunoSEQ multiplex PCR, and the TCRdb table lists in-frame clones only, not all of them. Of 200,000 to 250,000 clones listed, around 82% are singletons. Sequencing was done on a sample of peripheral blood. The receptors derive from a human donor in a cohort sampled during active COVID-19. The CDR3 runs from the conserved cysteine through the conserved F or W. A D gene is named only where the DNA matches it firmly. Only part of the rows carry a size: once, few, many, or a class if the clone is expanded.

v_call	clone_size	d_call	j_call	cdr3_aa	cdr3_nt
TRBV9	once	TRBD1	TRBJ2-3	CASSVDPGTGNPTDTQYF	TGTGCCAGCAGCGTAGATCCAGGGACAGGGAATCCCACAGATACGCAGTATTTT
TRBV6-5	.	.	TRBJ1-3	CASSYSSHASRNTIYF	TGTGCCAGCAGTTACTCGTCACATGCCTCGAGAAACACCATATATTTT
TRBV28	.	.	TRBJ2-7	CASSFRGVAYEQYF	TGTGCCAGCAGTTTCAGGGGGGTAGCCTACGAGCAGTACTTC
TRBV4-3	once	.	TRBJ1-5	CASSQDTPGEPQHF	TGCGCCAGCAGCCAAGATACCCCCGGGGAGCCCCAGCATTTT
TRBV7-2	.	.	TRBJ1-3	CASSLYQGASGNTIYF	TGTGCCAGCAGTCTTTATCAGGGCGCCTCTGGAAACACCATATATTTT
TRBV30	few	.	TRBJ2-1	CGSFRDSGYNEQFF	TGTGGGAGTTTCCGGGACTCCGGGTACAATGAGCAGTTCTTC
TRBV15	.	.	TRBJ2-7	CATREGADTYEQYF	TGTGCCACCAGGGAGGGGGCGGACACCTACGAGCAGTACTTC
TRBV4-2	.	TRBD1	TRBJ1-1	CASSHGTGGTEAFF	TGTGCCAGCAGCCATGGGACAGGGGGCACTGAAGCTTTCTTT
TRBV7-8	.	.	TRBJ2-1	CASSLARGGGTLQGEQFF	TGTGCCAGCAGCTTAGCGCGCGGAGGCGGGACCCTACAAGGTGAGCAGTTCTTC
TRBV5-4	.	.	TRBJ1-1	CASSFNTGMNTEAFF	TGTGCCAGCAGCTTTAATACAGGGATGAACACTGAAGCTTTCTTT
TRBV19	.	.	TRBJ2-1	CASSTNYGEQFF	TGTGCCAGTAGTACCAACTATGGTGAGCAGTTCTTC
TRBV6-5	.	TRBD2	TRBJ2-5	CASSSPPGEGETQYF	TGTGCCAGTTCTAGTCCTCCCGGGGAGGGAGAGACCCAGTACTTC
TRBV11-2	.	.	TRBJ1-4	CASSLESGTLGKLFF	TGTGCCAGCAGCTTAGAGTCCGGGACATTAGGCAAACTGTTTTTT
TRBV27	once	.	TRBJ1-5	CASSPVQEHF	TGTGCCAGCAGTCCCGTTCAGGAGCATTTT
TRBV12-3/TRBV12-4	once	.	TRBJ1-2	CASSRGRNYGYTF	TGTGCCAGCAGCAGGGGACGAAACTATGGCTACACCTTC
TRBV24-1	.	.	TRBJ1-3	CATTQDGWGNTIYF	TGTGCCACCACTCAAGACGGGTGGGGAAACACCATATATTTT
TRBV10-3	.	.	TRBJ1-2	CAISESWENGYTF	TGTGCCATCAGTGAGTCGTGGGAGAATGGCTACACCTTC